The source of this TCR beta chain is a study of post-analysis software for immune sequencing data. Across the whole study: Relapsing-remitting, secondary progressive and progressive-relapsing courses of multiple sclerosis were included.

This CDR3 contains 16 residues. In germline, CDR1 is SGHDT, CDR2 YYEEEE. V was pared by 4 bases and J by 6 bases, with 19 bases between. cDNA libraries of TCR beta carried unique molecular identifiers. TCRdb analysed the PCR reads with MiXCR anew, one entry per CDR3 protein. Of roughly 700,000 distinct CDR3 sequences listed, roughly 27% are singletons. Comments on this clonotype: Its specificity is not known.

The study's findings and limits: Patients carried four or five TRBV segments more frequently than controls did, and TRBV5-6, TRBV5-1 and TRBV20-1 were among them. Strong co-clustering by F measure was evident for samples that had been prepared in the same batch.

This chain connects TRBV5-6 to TRBJ2-2; D is perhaps TRBD1 or TRBD2 (5 bases each). This clonotype originated in a girl aged 5 to 17 with multiple sclerosis. Sample: blood. CDR3 residues: CASSVGDGFLAGELFF. CDR3 coding DNA: TGTGCCAGCAGCGTGGGGGACGGGTTTCTCGCCGGGGAGCTGTTTTTT.